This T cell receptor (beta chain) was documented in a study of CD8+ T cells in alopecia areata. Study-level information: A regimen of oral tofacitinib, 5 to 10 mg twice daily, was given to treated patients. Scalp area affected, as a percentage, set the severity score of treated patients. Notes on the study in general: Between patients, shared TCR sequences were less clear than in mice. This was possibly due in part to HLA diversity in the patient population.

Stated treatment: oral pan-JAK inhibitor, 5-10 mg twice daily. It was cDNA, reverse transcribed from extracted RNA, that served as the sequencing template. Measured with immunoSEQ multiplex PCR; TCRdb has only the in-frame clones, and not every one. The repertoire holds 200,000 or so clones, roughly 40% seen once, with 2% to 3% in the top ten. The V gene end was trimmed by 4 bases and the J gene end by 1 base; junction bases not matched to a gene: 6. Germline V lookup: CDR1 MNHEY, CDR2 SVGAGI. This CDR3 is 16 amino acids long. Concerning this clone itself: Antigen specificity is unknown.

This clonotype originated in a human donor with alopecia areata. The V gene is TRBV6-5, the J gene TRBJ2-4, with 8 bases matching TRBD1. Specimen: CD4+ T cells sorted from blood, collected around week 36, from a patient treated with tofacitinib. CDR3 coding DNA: TGTGCCAGCAGTTTGGACAGGGAAGGTGCCAAAAACATTCAGTACTTC. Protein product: CASSLDREGAKNIQYF.